Listed below are T cell receptor beta chains from one sample, sequenced in a study of blood T cell repertoires in COVID-19. The table came from immunoSEQ multiplex PCR; TCRdb's copy has only in-frame clones and leaves some out. Here the sample spans roughly 150,000 clones, about 81% being singletons. Sequenced sample: PBMCs or T cells enriched from blood (not recorded which). The receptors come from a man in his forties or fifties who had recovered from COVID-19. Both conserved end residues are part of each CDR3. D genes are given only for firm matches. Size is omitted from some rows. Given values are once, few, many or a class for expanded clones.

>TRBV5-4|.|TRBJ1-4|.
CASSLMGTGSYEKLFF
TGTGCCAGCAGCTTGATGGGAACAGGGTCGTACGAAAAACTGTTTTTT
>TRBV3-1/TRBV3-2|TRBD1|TRBJ2-1|.
CASSHRDRDNEQFF
TGTGCCAGCAGCCACCGGGACAGGGACAATGAGCAGTTCTTC
>TRBV7-2|TRBD1|TRBJ1-1|.
CASSPADRGRIKTEAFF
TGTGCCAGCAGCCCCGCGGACAGGGGAAGGATTAAAACTGAAGCTTTCTTT
>TRBV6-5|.|TRBJ1-1|.
CASSYSSGGVWTEAFF
TGTGCCAGCAGTTATTCGTCGGGGGGCGTTTGGACTGAAGCTTTCTTT
>TRBV6-5|TRBD1|TRBJ1-1|.
CASSYSSQGLAFF
TGTGCCAGCAGTTACTCCTCACAGGGGCTCGCTTTCTTT
>TRBV14|.|TRBJ1-6|.
CASSLGQYNSPLHF
TGTGCCAGCAGCCTTGGACAGTATAATTCACCCCTCCACTTT
>TRBV4-3|.|TRBJ1-5|.
CASSQDRMGDQPQHF
TGCGCCAGCAGCCAAGATCGTATGGGCGACCAGCCCCAGCATTTT
>TRBV5-1|.|TRBJ1-6|.
CVSEPNSPLHF
TGCGTGAGCGAGCCAAATTCACCCCTCCACTTT
>TRBV19|.|TRBJ2-2|.
CASIYARLNTGELFF
TGTGCCAGTATCTATGCTAGGTTGAACACCGGGGAGCTGTTTTTT
>TRBV19|TRBD2|TRBJ2-3|.
CASSMGLAGTRTDTQYF
TGTGCCAGTAGTATGGGACTAGCGGGAACTCGGACAGATACGCAGTATTTT
>TRBV3-1/TRBV3-2|TRBD1|TRBJ1-6|many
CASSQGGTGHSPLHF
TGTGCCAGCAGCCAAGGGGGGACAGGACATTCACCCCTCCACTTT
>TRBV23-1|.|TRBJ2-5|.
CASSQSEDGETQYF
TGCGCCAGCAGTCAATCGGAGGACGGGGAGACCCAGTACTTC